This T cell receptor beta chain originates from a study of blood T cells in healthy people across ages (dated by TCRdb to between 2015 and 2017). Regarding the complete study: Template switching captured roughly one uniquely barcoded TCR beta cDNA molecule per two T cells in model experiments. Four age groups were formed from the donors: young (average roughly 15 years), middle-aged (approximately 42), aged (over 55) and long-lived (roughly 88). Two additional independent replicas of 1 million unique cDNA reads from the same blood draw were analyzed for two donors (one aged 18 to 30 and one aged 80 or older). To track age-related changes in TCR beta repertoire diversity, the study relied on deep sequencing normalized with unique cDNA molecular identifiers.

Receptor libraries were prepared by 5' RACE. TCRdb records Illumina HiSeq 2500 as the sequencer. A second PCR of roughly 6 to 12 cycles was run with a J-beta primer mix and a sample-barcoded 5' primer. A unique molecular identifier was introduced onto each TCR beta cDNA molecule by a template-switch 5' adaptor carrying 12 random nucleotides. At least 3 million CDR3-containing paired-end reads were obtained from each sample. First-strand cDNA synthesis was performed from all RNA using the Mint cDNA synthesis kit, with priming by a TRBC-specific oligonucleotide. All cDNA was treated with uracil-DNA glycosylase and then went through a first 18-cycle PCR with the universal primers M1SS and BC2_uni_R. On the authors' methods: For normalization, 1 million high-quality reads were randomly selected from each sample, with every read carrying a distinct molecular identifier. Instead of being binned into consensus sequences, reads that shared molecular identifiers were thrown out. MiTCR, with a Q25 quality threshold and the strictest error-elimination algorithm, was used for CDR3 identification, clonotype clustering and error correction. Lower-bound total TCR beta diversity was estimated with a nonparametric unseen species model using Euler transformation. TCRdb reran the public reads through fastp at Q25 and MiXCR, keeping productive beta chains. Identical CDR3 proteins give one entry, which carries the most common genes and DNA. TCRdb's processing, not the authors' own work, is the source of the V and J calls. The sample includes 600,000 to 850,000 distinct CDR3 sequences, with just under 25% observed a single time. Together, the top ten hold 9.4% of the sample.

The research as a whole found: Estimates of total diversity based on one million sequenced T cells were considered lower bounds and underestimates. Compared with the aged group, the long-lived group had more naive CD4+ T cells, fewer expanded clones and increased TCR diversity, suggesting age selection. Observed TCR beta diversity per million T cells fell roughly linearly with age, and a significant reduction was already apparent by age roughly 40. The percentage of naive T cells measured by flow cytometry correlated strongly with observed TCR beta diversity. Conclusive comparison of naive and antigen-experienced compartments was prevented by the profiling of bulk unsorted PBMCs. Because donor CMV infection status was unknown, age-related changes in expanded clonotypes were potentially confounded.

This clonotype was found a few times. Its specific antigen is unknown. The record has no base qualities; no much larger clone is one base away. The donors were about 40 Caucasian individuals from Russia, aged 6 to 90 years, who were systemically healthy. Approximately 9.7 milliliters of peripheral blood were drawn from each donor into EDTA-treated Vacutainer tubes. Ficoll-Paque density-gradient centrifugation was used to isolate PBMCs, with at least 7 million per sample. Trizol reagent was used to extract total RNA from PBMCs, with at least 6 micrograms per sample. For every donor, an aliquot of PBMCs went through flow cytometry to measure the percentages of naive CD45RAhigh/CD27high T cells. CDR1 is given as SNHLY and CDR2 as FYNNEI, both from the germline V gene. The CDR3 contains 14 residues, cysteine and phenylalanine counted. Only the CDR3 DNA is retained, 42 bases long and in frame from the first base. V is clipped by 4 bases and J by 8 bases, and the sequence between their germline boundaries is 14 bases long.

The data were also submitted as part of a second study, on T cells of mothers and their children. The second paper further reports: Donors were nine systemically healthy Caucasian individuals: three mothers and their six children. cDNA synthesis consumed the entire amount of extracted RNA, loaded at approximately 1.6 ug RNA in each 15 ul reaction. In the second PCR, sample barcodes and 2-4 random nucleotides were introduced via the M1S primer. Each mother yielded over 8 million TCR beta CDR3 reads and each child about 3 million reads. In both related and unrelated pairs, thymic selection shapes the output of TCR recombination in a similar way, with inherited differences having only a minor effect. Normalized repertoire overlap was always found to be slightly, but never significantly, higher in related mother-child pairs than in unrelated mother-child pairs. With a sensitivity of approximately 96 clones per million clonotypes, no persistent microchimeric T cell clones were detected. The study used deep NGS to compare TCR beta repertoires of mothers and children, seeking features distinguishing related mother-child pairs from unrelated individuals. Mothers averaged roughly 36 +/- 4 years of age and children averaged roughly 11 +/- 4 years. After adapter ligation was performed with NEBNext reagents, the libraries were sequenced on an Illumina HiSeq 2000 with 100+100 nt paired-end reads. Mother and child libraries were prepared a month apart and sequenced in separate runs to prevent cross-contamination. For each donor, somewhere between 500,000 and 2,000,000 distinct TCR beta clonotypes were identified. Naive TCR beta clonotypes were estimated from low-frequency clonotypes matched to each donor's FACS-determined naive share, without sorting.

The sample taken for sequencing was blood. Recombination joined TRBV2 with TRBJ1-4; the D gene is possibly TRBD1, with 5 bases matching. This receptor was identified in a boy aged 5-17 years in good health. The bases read TGTGCCAGCAGTGGCAGGGTGTTGGACGAAAAACTGTTTTTT. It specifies CASSGRVLDEKLFF.